Each of the 32 T cell receptor beta chains below was sequenced from the same sample in a study of T-cell memory formation after mild COVID-19. TCRdb re-called the 5' RACE reads with MiXCR, one entry per CDR3 protein. The repertoire holds under 60,000 distinct CDR3 sequences, with over 8.5% as singletons. The specimen was PBMCs or a T cell subset sorted from them (not recorded which). The receptor source for this set is an adult woman who had mild COVID-19 (a few samples of this study predate the infection). Cell type and time point are not known.

This clonotype was observed many times. The chain is built from TRBV12-3 or TRBV12-4 and TRBJ2-3; possible D gene TRBD2, 5 bases. Trimming took 7 bases from V and 2 from J, leaving 16 bases between them. This CDR3 has 15 residues. As DNA, the CDR3 is TGTGCCAGCACCCAAGGAGCGGCTTACACAGATACGCAGTATTTT. Amino acid sequence: CASTQGAAYTDTQYF.

The genes are TRBV20-1 and TRBJ1-2, with D perhaps matching TRBD1 (6 bases). Germline CDR1 and CDR2: DFQATT and SNEGSKA (reference sequence). The CDR3 runs 11 residues. V was shortened by 6 bases and J by 4 bases, with 9 bases between the two germline ends. CDR3 in DNA: TGCAGTGCAGGACAGAGCTATGGCTACACCTTC. Translating gives CSAGQSYGYTF.

This clonotype came up a few times. The CDR3 spells CASSISQGPQETQYF. The DNA for the CDR3 is TGTGCCAGCAGTATTTCCCAAGGCCCACAAGAGACCCAGTACTTC. This chain links TRBV6-6 with TRBJ2-5; D is unclear. Germline V gene sequence: CDR1 MNHNY, CDR2 SVGAGI (reference sequence). CDR3 size: 15 residues. Between the trimmed V and J ends, which lost 5 bases and 2 bases, there was a span of 15 bases.

This clonotype was detected only a few times. The chain uses TRBV14 and TRBJ1-2; no definite D call. V lost 1 base, J lost 7 bases, and 19 bases lay in between. Germline V gives CDR1 SGHDN, CDR2 FVKESK. The CDR3 totals 16 residues. CDR3 amino acids: CASSQAGATRGRGYTF. The DNA for the CDR3 is TGTGCCAGCAGCCAAGCGGGCGCAACACGGGGTCGTGGCTACACCTTC. Using reference TRBV14 and TRBJ1-2 for the parts outside the CDR3, the full variable domain is EAGVTQFPSHSVIEKGQTVTLRCDPISGHDNLYWYRRVMGKEIKFLLHFVKESKQDESGMPNNRFLAERTGGTYSTLKVQPAELEDSGVYFCASSQAGATRGRGYTFGSGTRLTVV.

This rearrangement joins TRBV7-9 to TRBJ2-4; the D gene could be TRBD1 or TRBD2 (6 bases each). Germline assignment: CDR1 SEHNR and CDR2 FQNEAQ (reference sequence). This CDR3 contains 17 residues. V was pared by 5 bases and J by 0 bases, with 17 bases between. The CDR3 sequence: CASSPPEGGLAKNIQYF. CDR3 in DNA: TGTGCCAGCAGCCCCCCGGAGGGGGGCTTAGCCAAAAACATTCAGTACTTC.

The chain has TRBV20-1 and TRBJ2-3; D is ambiguous. This CDR3 is built from 14 residues. Trimming removed 1 base at V and 0 bases at J, with 8 bases between. CDR1 is DFQATT, CDR2 SNEGSKA, per germline (reference sequence). The CDR3 DNA follows: TGCAGTGCTAGAGTGGGCGTTAGCACAGATACGCAGTATTTT. This translates into CSARVGVSTDTQYF.

The sample holds a few counts of this clonotype. This sequence joins TRBV4-2 and TRBJ2-7; TRBD1 agrees at 9 bases. Germline lookup yields CDR1 LGHNA and CDR2 YNFKEQ. This CDR3 has 17 amino acids. The trim removed 0 bases at V and 4 bases at J, leaving 10 bases unmatched. The CDR3 DNA follows: TGTGCCAGCAGCCAAGAGCCCCAGACAGGGGGAATGTACGAGCAGTACTTC. It codes for CASSQEPQTGGMYEQYF.

This clonotype was seen more than once but under ten times. The CDR3 here is CASSLKATVDRGLYGYTF. In DNA, the CDR3 is TGTGCCAGCAGCTTAAAGGCGACCGTGGACAGGGGGCTCTATGGCTACACCTTC. V gene TRBV7-2 combines with J gene TRBJ1-2, with 11 positions matching TRBD1. Germline-derived CDR1 and CDR2 are SGHTA and FQGNSA. V lost 2 bases to trimming and J lost 4 bases; unmatched junction nucleotides: 12. The CDR3 spans 18 residues.

The chain uses TRBV7-7 and TRBJ2-2, with D unresolved. V lost 5 bases, J lost 0 bases, and 10 bases lay in between. The CDR3 is 15 amino acids. Per the germline V gene, CDR1 is SSHAT and CDR2 is FNYEAQ (reference sequence). The CDR3 loop is CASSPTRANTGELFF. For the CDR3, the DNA is TGTGCCAGCAGCCCCACTCGGGCGAACACCGGGGAGCTGTTTTTT.

This clonotype appeared a few times. The chain combines TRBV5-1 with TRBJ2-7, with 9 bases matching TRBD1. Germline V gene data show CDR1 as SGHRS and CDR2 as YFSETQ. J was trimmed by 4 bases and V by 4 bases; bases with no gene match: 6. The CDR3 contains 14 residues. In DNA, the CDR3 is TGCGCCAGCAGCCCGGACAGGGGAAGATACGAGCAGTACTTC. Its translation: CASSPDRGRYEQYF.

This clonotype was picked up a small number of times. V and J are TRBV5-1 and TRBJ2-5; 7 nucleotides agree with TRBD2. V was clipped by 6 bases and J by 1 base; unmatched bases: 6. The CDR3 is 14 amino acids. Germline CDR1 and CDR2: SGHRS and YFSETQ. For the CDR3, the DNA is TGCGCCAGCAATGCGGGAGAGGGCCAAGAGACCCAGTACTTC. Translating it yields CASNAGEGQETQYF.

In its sample, this clonotype was seen a few times. This chain connects TRBV6-5 to TRBJ2-1; D is uncertain. Germline CDR1 reads MNHEY; CDR2 reads SVGAGI. CDR3 length: 15 amino acids. V gave up 5 bases and J gave up 9 bases, with 20 bases separating them. In DNA, the CDR3 is TGTGCCAGCAGTGTGAGTTTTCATGCGGTGGGTGAGCAGTTCTTC. Protein sequence: CASSVSFHAVGEQFF.

The chain joins TRBV11-2 to TRBJ2-1; 9 bases match TRBD1. V trimming: 5 bases; J trimming: 5 bases; junction bases outside the gene matches: 7. Germline CDR1 is SGHAT and CDR2 is FQNNGV. The CDR3 has 15 amino acids. CDR3 sequence: CASSIRDRVHNEQFF. DNA of the CDR3: TGTGCCAGCAGCATACGGGACAGGGTCCACAATGAGCAGTTCTTC.

This clonotype was found many times. Here the CDR3 reads CASSFRGANVLTF. DNA for the CDR3: TGTGCCAGCAGCTTCAGGGGGGCCAACGTCCTGACTTTC. The chain links TRBV7-9 to TRBJ2-6; no reliable D call. Per the germline V gene, CDR1 is SEHNR and CDR2 is FQNEAQ (reference sequence). Trimming left V 3 bases short and J 4 bases short, with 4 bases between. The length of the CDR3 is 13 residues.

This clonotype has only a few counts. CDR3 DNA sequence: TGCGCCAGCAGCCAACGCAGGGAAGCTGCGTACGAGCAGTACTTC. It encodes CASSQRREAAYEQYF. The V and J genes are TRBV4-3 and TRBJ2-7; D may be TRBD1 (5 bases). Germline CDR1 reads LGHNA; CDR2 reads YSLEER. The CDR3 is 15 residues long. Trimming stripped 2 bases from V and 4 bases from J, with 15 bases between.

The rearrangement joins TRBV7-8 to TRBJ1-5; D might be TRBD1 (6 bases). V lost 1 base and J lost 4, with 8 bases in between. This CDR3 region has 14 residues. In germline, CDR1 is SGHVS, CDR2 FQNEAQ. This CDR3 is CASSLDTGNQPQHF. The DNA for the CDR3 is TGTGCCAGCAGCTTAGACACAGGGAATCAGCCCCAGCATTTT.

V usage is TRBV20-1 and J usage is TRBJ2-1; 10 bases align to TRBD2. CDR1 is DFQATT and CDR2 is SNEGSKA in the germline V gene (reference sequence). V dropped 7 bases and J dropped 3; count of bases not matched to a gene: 3. The CDR3 consists of 13 residues. This chain's CDR3 is CSVLAGSYNEQFF. The CDR3 DNA reads as TGCAGTGTACTAGCGGGGAGCTACAATGAGCAGTTCTTC.

This clonotype was seen repeatedly, ten times or more. The rearrangement joins TRBV29-1 to TRBJ2-1; no clear D. CDR3 length: 13 amino acids. V lost 3 bases and J 6 bases, leaving 12 bases between the germline ends. CDR1 SQVTM and CDR2 ANQGSEA come from the germline V gene. This CDR3 is CSVEGWQVNEQFF. CDR3 DNA sequence: TGCAGCGTTGAGGGCTGGCAGGTCAATGAGCAGTTCTTC.

The sample holds a few counts of this clonotype. The chain combines TRBV7-3 with TRBJ2-2; 8 nucleotides align to TRBD1. Germline V gene sequence: CDR1 SGHTA, CDR2 FQGTGA. After removal of 2 bases from V and 1 base from J, the junction contained 6 bases not matched to a gene. The length of the CDR3 is 17 residues. The CDR3 DNA sequence: TGTGCCAGCAGCTTATCCTACGGGACAGGGAACACCGGGGAGCTGTTTTTT. It encodes CASSLSYGTGNTGELFF.

This clonotype was seen many times. This chain connects TRBV19 to TRBJ2-5; D uncertain. Trimming removed 3 bases from V and 5 bases from J, with 10 bases in between. The V gene's germline CDR1 is LNHDA and CDR2 SQIVND (reference sequence). The CDR3 is 13 residues long. This chain's CDR3 is CASSISFGETQYF. The CDR3 coding sequence is TGTGCCAGTAGTATCTCCTTCGGGGAGACCCAGTACTTC.

The rearrangement uses TRBV7-2 and TRBJ2-1; D is ambiguous. This CDR3 comprises 13 residues. V was pared by 1 base and J by 9 bases, with 10 bases between. The germline V gene encodes CDR1 SGHTA and CDR2 FQGNSA. CDR3 DNA: TGTGCCAGCAGCTTAGTATGGGGAAGTGAGCAGTTCTTC. It encodes CASSLVWGSEQFF.

This clonotype was picked up a small number of times. V usage is TRBV7-3 and J usage is TRBJ2-3; D may be TRBD2 (6 bases). CDR3 length equals 15 residues. Germline V gives CDR1 SGHTA, CDR2 FQGTGA. Trimming pared 7 bases from V and 0 bases from J, leaving 14 bases between. The CDR3 DNA follows: TGTGCCAGCACTCCGGGACTCTTTAGCACAGATACGCAGTATTTT. Protein product: CASTPGLFSTDTQYF.

The chain links TRBV2 to TRBJ2-3, with 8 nucleotides matching TRBD2. The V and J ends lost 8 bases and 3 bases, in that order; junction bases with no gene match: 4. Germline CDR1 and CDR2: SNHLY and FYNNEI. The CDR3 has 13 amino acids. The CDR3 nucleotides read TGTGCCAGCCAGGGGACTAGTACAGATACGCAGTATTTT. It is translated as CASQGTSTDTQYF.

This clonotype was found a few times. The DNA for the CDR3 is TGTGCCAGCTCACTATCGTACCAAGAGACCCAGTACTTC. This encodes CASSLSYQETQYF. The chain uses TRBV18 and TRBJ2-5, with D unclear. CDR3 length: 13 residues. CDR1 KGHSH and CDR2 LQKENI come from the germline V gene. V lost 4 bases and J 0 bases, leaving 6 bases between the germline ends.

The V and J genes are TRBV14 and TRBJ1-4; D may be TRBD1 (6 bases). Germline V CDR1 and CDR2: SGHDN, FVKESK. The CDR3 runs to 14 residues. Trimming stripped 1 base from V and 7 bases from J, with 10 bases between. The CDR3: CASSQGKGGEKLFF. For the CDR3, the DNA is TGTGCCAGCAGCCAAGGGAAGGGGGGTGAAAAACTGTTTTTT.

This clonotype has more than one count but fewer than ten. The rearrangement uses TRBV7-6 and TRBJ1-2; 10 nucleotides match TRBD1. The CDR3 is 13 residues long. J was trimmed by 8 bases and V by 4 bases; bases with no gene match: 4. The germline gives CDR1 SGHVS, CDR2 FNYEAQ. CDR3 DNA: TGTGCCAGCAGCTCGGGGACAGGGGACGGCTACACCTTC. As protein: CASSSGTGDGYTF.

This clonotype has more than one count but fewer than ten. The rearrangement joins TRBV20-1 to TRBJ1-2; D might be TRBD1 (5 bases). CDR1 is DFQATT and CDR2 is SNEGSKA in the germline V gene (reference sequence). The CDR3 length is 12 residues. V was clipped by 2 bases and J by 4 bases, with 8 bases between them. This chain's CDR3 is CSARQGAYGYTF. In DNA form, the CDR3 reads TGCAGTGCTAGACAGGGAGCCTATGGCTACACCTTC.

This chain connects TRBV12-3 or TRBV12-4 to TRBJ2-1; the D gene is possibly TRBD2 (5 bases). The CDR3 sequence is 12 residues long. Trimming stripped 3 bases from V and 6 bases from J, with 6 bases between. The CDR3 loop is CASSFEGNEQFF. The CDR3 bases are TGTGCCAGCAGTTTTGAGGGCAATGAGCAGTTCTTC.

The J gene is TRBJ2-1, the V gene TRBV11-2; D might be TRBD2 (5 bases). Germline V gene data show CDR1 as SGHAT and CDR2 as FQNNGV. V was cut by 1 base and J by 9 bases, with 19 bases left in between. This CDR3 spans 16 amino acids. The CDR3 nucleotides read TGTGCCAGCAGCTTAGTAGAGGGCCTAGATAAAGTTGAGCAGTTCTTC. This codes for CASSLVEGLDKVEQFF.

This clonotype was found a few times. This sequence joins TRBV6-6 and TRBJ1-5, with 9 nucleotides matching TRBD1. Germline V gene lookup returns CDR1 MNHNY and CDR2 SVGAGI (reference sequence). V shed 6 bases and J 6 bases; nucleotides not matched to a gene: 6. CDR3 length: 14 residues. The CDR3 nucleotides are TGTGCCAGCAGGGGGACAGGGCGGGGTCAGCCCCAGCATTTT. Its protein is CASRGTGRGQPQHF.

The table lists this clonotype with a few counts. J is TRBJ2-1 and V is TRBV20-1, with a possible D match to TRBD2 (6 bases). Germline CDR1 DFQATT, CDR2 SNEGSKA (reference sequence). V dropped 7 bases and J dropped 9 bases, with 22 bases sitting between them. This CDR3 is 14 amino acids long. This chain's CDR3 is CSEGRSRGKGEQFF. The CDR3 nucleotides read TGCAGTGAGGGACGTTCACGGGGGAAGGGTGAGCAGTTCTTC.

This clonotype came up many times. The rearrangement joins TRBV24-1 to TRBJ2-2; D is possibly TRBD2 (6 bases). The V and J ends lost 11 bases and 4 bases respectively, with 22 bases between them. There are 16 residues in the CDR3. The germline CDR1 and CDR2 sequences are KGHDR and SFDVKD. The CDR3 DNA is TGTGCCATCATGACGGCGGAGGGTTCGGGCACCGGGGAGCTGTTTTTT. Translated: CAIMTAEGSGTGELFF.